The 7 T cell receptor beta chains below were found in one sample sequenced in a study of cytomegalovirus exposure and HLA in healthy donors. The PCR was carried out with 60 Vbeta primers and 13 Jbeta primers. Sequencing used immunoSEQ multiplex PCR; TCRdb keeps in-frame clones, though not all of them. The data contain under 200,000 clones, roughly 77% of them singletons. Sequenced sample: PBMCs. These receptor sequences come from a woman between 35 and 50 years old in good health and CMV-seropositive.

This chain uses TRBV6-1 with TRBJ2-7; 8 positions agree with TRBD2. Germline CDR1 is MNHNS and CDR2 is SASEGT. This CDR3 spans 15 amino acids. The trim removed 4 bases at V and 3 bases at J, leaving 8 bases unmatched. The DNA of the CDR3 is TGTGCCAGCAGTGGACGGGGGGGGTACAACTACGAGCAGTACTTC. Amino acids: CASSGRGGYNYEQYF.

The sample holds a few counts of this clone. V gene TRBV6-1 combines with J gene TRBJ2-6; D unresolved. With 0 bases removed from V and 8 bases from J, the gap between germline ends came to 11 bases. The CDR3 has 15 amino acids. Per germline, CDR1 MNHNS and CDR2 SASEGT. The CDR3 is CASSEAIQKSNVLTF. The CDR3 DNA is TGTGCCAGCAGTGAAGCGATCCAGAAGTCCAACGTCCTGACTTTC.

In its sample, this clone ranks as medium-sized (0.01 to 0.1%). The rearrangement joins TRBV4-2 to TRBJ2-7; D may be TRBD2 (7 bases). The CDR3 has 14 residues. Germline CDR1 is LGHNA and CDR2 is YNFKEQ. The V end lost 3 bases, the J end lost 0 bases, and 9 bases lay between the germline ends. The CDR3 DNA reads TGTGCCAGCAGCCAGGGAGGGGGCTCCTACGAGCAGTACTTC. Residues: CASSQGGGSYEQYF.

The CDR3 DNA reads TGTGCCAGCAGCCCCCGACGGGATCGGGGGGGCGAGCAGTACTTC. Its protein is CASSPRRDRGGEQYF. The J gene is TRBJ2-7, the V gene TRBV9; 8 nucleotides agree with TRBD2. Germline-derived CDR1 and CDR2 are SGDLS and YYNGEE. The CDR3 sequence is 15 residues long. Germline trimming cut 4 bases from V and 6 bases from J; bases unmatched to any gene: 12. The variable domain in full, with the rest retrieved from reference TRBV9 and TRBJ2-7, is DSGVTQTPKHLITATGQRVTLRCSPRSGDLSVYWYQQSLDQGLQFLIQYYNGEERAKGNILERFSAQQFPDLHSELNLSSLELGDSALYFCASSPRRDRGGEQYFGPGTRLTVT.

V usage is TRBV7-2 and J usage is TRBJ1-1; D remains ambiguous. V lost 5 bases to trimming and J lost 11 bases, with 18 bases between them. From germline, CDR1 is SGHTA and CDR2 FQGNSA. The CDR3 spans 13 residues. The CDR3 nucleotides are TGTGCCAGCAGCGCCTCGCCAGGCGTATTGGCTTTCTTT. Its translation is CASSASPGVLAFF. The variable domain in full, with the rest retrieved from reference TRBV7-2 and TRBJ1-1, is GAGVSQSPSNKVTEKGKDVELRCDPISGHTALYWYRQSLGQGLEFLIYFQGNSAPDKSGLPSDRFSAERTGGSVSTLTIQRTQQEDSAVYLCASSASPGVLAFFGQGTRLTVV.

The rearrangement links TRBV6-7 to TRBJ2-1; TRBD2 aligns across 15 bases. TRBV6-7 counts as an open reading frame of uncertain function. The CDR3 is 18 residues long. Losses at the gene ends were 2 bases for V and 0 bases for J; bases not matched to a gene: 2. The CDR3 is CASSYPGLAGGSYNEQFF. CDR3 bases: TGTGCCAGCAGTTACCCGGGACTAGCGGGGGGCTCCTACAATGAGCAGTTCTTC.

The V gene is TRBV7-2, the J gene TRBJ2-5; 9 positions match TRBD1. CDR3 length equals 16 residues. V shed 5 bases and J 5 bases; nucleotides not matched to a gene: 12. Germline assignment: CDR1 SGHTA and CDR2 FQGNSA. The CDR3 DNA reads TGTGCCAGCAGCCGACCGGGACAGGGTTATAGGGAGACCCAGTACTTC. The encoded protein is CASSRPGQGYRETQYF.